The source of this T cell receptor beta chain is a study of blood T cells in healthy people across ages. The authors ran a second PCR of roughly 6 to 12 cycles using a sample-barcoded 5' primer and a J-beta primer mix. Every individual sample yielded 2.5 million or more paired-end reads (each containing CDR3). TCRdb re-derived calls from the 5' RACE reads in MiXCR, one entry per CDR3 protein. This table has 550,000 to 750,000 distinct CDR3 sequences, under 25% appearing once. A word on this clonotype: Its antigen remains unidentified.

Total RNA was isolated from each sample in quantities of at least 6 micrograms. Study-level results: Higher diversity, along with more naive CD4+ cells, distinguished long-lived donors from aged donors.

The receptor was derived from a man between 65 and 80 years old in good health. Input material: blood.

The CDR3 sequence: CASSPTGGRASNEQFF. CDR3 nucleotides: TGTGCCAGCAGCCCCACGGGCGGGAGGGCCTCAAATGAGCAGTTCTTC. The chain carries TRBV7-2 and TRBJ2-5; 9 positions agree with TRBD2. The J call may be faulty, since TRBJ2-1 better matches the DNA end. The CDR3 totals 16 residues. Germline V gives CDR1 SGHTA, CDR2 FQGNSA.